Below, one T cell receptor beta chain is given with its context. The target of this receptor is not known. Base quality data are lacking; no much larger clone is found one base away. Library creation used RT-PCR. Sequencing was carried out with an Illumina HiSeq 2500. TCRdb reprocessed the public reads (quality trimming at Q25 with fastp, clone calling with MiXCR) and kept in-frame beta chains. Rows are unified per CDR3 protein, each entry keeping the most common DNA and genes. Counted in this sample were about 480,000 distinct CDR3 sequences; 9.5% to 13% of them appeared once. In total, the top ten clones hold 10% to 15% of the sample. These data come from a study of response to subunit inactivated influenza vaccine listed by TCRdb under 2018. Study-wide context: To follow how T cells responded to a trivalent subunit inactivated influenza vaccine, the researchers relied on deep quantitative profiling of the T cell receptor repertoire. What the authors observed across the whole study: The authors suggested that each seasonal influenza vaccination may recruit only a limited number of new T cells.

Sample time point, as interpreted from the label and publication: around 42 days after influenza vaccine administration. From cysteine to phenylalanine, the CDR3 is 17 amino acids long. The kept DNA is CDR3 alone, 51 bases in frame from the first base. For CDR1 and CDR2, the germline V gene (reference sequence) lists MNHEY and SMNVEV. V gives up 4 bases and J gives up 4 bases, and the segment between their germline ends measures 19 bases. This chain joins TRBV27 to TRBJ2-2; perhaps TRBD1 is the D gene, with 7 bases matching. The clonotype was recovered from a middle-aged man who received an inactivated influenza vaccine. Donor details come from another sample of the same person, matched by shared clones. The source material was PBMCs from blood, sampled 40 to 50 days after vaccination. At the DNA level, the sequence is TGTGCCAGCAGTTACCTTGCAGGGGGGCGGGGCACCGGGGAGCTGTTTTTT. Translated, this gives CASSYLAGGRGTGELFF.